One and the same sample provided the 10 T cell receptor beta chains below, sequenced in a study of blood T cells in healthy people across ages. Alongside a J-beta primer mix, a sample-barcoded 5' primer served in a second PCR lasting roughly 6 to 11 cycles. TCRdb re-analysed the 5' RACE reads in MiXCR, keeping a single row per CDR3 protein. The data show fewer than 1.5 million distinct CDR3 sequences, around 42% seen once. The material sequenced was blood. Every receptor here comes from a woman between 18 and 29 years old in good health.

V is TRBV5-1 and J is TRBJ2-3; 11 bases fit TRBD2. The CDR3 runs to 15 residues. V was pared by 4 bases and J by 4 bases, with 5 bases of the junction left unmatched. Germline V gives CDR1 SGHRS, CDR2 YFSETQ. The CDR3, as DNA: TGCGCCAGCAGCATGGGGACTAGCGGCGCAGATACGCAGTATTTT. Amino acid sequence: CASSMGTSGADTQYF.

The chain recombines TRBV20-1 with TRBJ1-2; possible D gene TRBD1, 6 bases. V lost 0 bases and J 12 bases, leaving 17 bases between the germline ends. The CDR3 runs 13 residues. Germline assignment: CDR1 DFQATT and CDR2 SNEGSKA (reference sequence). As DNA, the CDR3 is TGCAGTGCTAGAGATCTTACGAAAGGGGGGGACACCTTC. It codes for CSARDLTKGGDTF.

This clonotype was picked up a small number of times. DNA of the CDR3: TGCAGTGCCCCCGCCCGAGGGCCAAGCCGTGAGCAGTTCTTC. Encoded protein: CSAPARGPSREQFF. V and J are TRBV20-1 and TRBJ2-1, with a tentative D call TRBD2 (5 bases). The CDR3 loop spans 14 amino acids. Germline V gene sequence: CDR1 DFQATT, CDR2 SNEGSKA (reference sequence). V lost 6 bases and J 9 bases, leaving 21 bases between the germline ends.

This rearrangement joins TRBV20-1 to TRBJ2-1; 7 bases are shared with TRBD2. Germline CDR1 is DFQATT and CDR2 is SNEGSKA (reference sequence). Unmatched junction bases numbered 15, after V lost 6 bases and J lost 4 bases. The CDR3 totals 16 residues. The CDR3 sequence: CSATRIQRGKYNEQFF. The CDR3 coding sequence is TGCAGTGCAACCCGAATTCAGCGGGGAAAATACAATGAGCAGTTCTTC.

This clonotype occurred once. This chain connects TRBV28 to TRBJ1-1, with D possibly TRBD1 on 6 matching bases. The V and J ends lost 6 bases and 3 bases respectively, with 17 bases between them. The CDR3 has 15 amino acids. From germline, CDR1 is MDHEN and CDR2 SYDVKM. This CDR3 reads CASRSGGAGYTEAFF. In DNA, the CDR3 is TGTGCCAGCAGGTCGGGGGGGGCGGGATACACTGAAGCTTTCTTT. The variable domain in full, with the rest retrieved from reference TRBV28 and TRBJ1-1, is DVKVTQSSRYLVKRTGEKVFLECVQDMDHENMFWYRQDPGLGLRLIYFSYDVKMKEKGDIPEGYSVSREKKERFSLILESASTNQTSMYLCASRSGGAGYTEAFFGQGTRLTVV.

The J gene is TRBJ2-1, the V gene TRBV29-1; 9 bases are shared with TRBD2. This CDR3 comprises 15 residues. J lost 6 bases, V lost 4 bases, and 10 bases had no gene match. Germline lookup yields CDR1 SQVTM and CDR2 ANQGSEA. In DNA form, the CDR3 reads TGCAGCGTTGGGGGGTTTAGCGGGAGTAGCAATGAGCAGTTCTTC. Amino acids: CSVGGFSGSSNEQFF.

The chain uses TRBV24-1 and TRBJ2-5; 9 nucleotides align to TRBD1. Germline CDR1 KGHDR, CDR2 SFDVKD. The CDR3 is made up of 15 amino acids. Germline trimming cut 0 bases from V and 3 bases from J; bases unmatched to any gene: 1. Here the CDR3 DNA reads TGTGCCACCAGTGATTTGCGGGACAGGGAAGAGACCCAGTACTTC. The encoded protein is CATSDLRDREETQYF.

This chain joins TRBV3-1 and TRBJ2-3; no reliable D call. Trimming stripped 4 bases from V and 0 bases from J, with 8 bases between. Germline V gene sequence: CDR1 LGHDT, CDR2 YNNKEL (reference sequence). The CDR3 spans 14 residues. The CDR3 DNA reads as TGTGCCAGCAGCCGCCGATCTAGCACAGATACGCAGTATTTT. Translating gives CASSRRSSTDTQYF.

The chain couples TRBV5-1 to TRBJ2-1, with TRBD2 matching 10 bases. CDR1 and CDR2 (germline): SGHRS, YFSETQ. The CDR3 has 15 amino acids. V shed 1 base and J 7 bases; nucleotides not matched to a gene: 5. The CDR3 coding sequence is TGCGCCAGCAGCTTGCTAGCGGGGGCCGAAAATGAGCAGTTCTTC. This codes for CASSLLAGAENEQFF.

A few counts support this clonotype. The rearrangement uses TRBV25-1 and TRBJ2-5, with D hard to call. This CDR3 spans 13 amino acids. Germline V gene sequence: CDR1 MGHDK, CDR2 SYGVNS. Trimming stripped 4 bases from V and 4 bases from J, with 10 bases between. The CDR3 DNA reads TGTGCCAGCAGTGCTCGGAATTTAGAGACCCAGTACTTC. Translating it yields CASSARNLETQYF.